The 32 T cell receptor beta chains presented below share a single source sample, sequenced in a study of T cells after yellow fever vaccination. From the 5' RACE reads, TCRdb called clonotypes with MiXCR, one entry per CDR3 protein. The sample has 450,000 to 550,000 distinct CDR3 sequences; around a fifth are singletons. Sequencing was performed on PBMCs, taken roughly 20 days after the first yellow fever vaccination. The receptors were sampled from a man younger than 30 who received the YFV17D yellow fever vaccine.

J is TRBJ2-1 and V is TRBV7-2; 7 bases map to TRBD2. Germline values: CDR1 SGHTA, CDR2 FQGNSA. The CDR3 is 16 residues long. Trimming removed 4 bases from V and 1 base from J; junction bases left unmatched: 7. CDR3: CASSSSRTRSYNEQFF. The CDR3 DNA sequence: TGTGCCAGCAGCTCGAGTAGGACTAGATCCTACAATGAGCAGTTCTTC.

This clonotype has at least ten counts. The rearrangement joins TRBV4-3 to TRBJ2-3, with D perhaps assigned TRBD1 or TRBD2 (5 bases each). Germline CDR1 is LGHNA and CDR2 is YSLEER. The V end was cut by 1 base, the J end by 6 bases, with 5 bases between. The CDR3 runs to 12 residues. CDR3 region: CASSQGGDTQYF. The DNA for the CDR3 is TGCGCCAGCAGCCAAGGGGGGGATACGCAGTATTTT.

This clonotype was seen more than once but under ten times. This chain uses TRBV12-3 or TRBV12-4 with TRBJ2-2, with TRBD1 matching 7 bases. Trimming cost V 8 bases and J 5 bases; bases outside gene matches: 17. This CDR3 region has 17 residues. The CDR3 bases are TGTGCCAGCGGGCCCAGGACAGGTCCTATGGGGACCGGGGAGCTGTTTTTT. Translation gives CASGPRTGPMGTGELFF.

The chain links TRBV7-9 to TRBJ2-5, with 9 bases matching TRBD1. The ends lost 7 bases at V and 2 bases at J; junction bases unmatched: 5. This CDR3 has 14 residues. CDR1 is SEHNR and CDR2 is FQNEAQ in the germline V gene (reference sequence). CDR3 loop: CASTLTGGQETQYF. The DNA for the CDR3 is TGTGCCAGCACCCTGACAGGGGGGCAAGAGACCCAGTACTTC.

This sequence joins TRBV25-1 and TRBJ1-3; D not resolved. Deletions cut 3 bases from V and 0 bases from J, with 6 bases between. The CDR3 extends over 14 amino acids. In germline, CDR1 is MGHDK, CDR2 SYGVNS. The CDR3 sequence: CASSEANSGNTIYF. For the CDR3, the DNA is TGTGCCAGCAGTGAGGCAAACTCTGGAAACACCATATATTTT.

The CDR3 is CASSQDGSRGHGDTQYF. The CDR3 DNA follows: TGCGCCAGCAGCCAAGATGGGAGCAGGGGGCATGGAGATACGCAGTATTTT. The V call is TRBV4-3, the J call TRBJ2-3; 8 nucleotides agree with TRBD1. Per germline, CDR1 LGHNA and CDR2 YSLEER. The CDR3 has 17 residues. Trimming removed 0 bases from V and 5 bases from J; junction bases left unmatched: 10.

The V and J genes are TRBV6-1 and TRBJ2-3, with D possibly matching TRBD1 (5 bases). CDR3 length: 17 amino acids. V gave up 1 base and J gave up 0 bases, with 14 bases separating them. Germline CDR1 is MNHNS and CDR2 is SASEGT. The CDR3: CASSEEGPEGSTDTQYF. Here the CDR3 DNA reads TGTGCCAGCAGTGAAGAGGGGCCCGAAGGGAGCACAGATACGCAGTATTTT.

This clonotype was recorded a few times. This chain uses TRBV4-2 with TRBJ1-4; 8 bases map to TRBD1. The germline gives CDR1 LGHNA, CDR2 YNFKEQ. V lost 4 bases to trimming and J lost 7 bases; unmatched junction nucleotides: 5. The CDR3 spans 14 residues. The CDR3 is CASSRMDRVEKLFF. DNA of the CDR3: TGTGCCAGCAGCCGGATGGACAGGGTTGAAAAACTGTTTTTT.

This clonotype occurred once. The genes are TRBV4-3 and TRBJ1-2; D is unresolved. CDR3 length: 14 residues. Deletions cut 5 bases from V and 4 bases from J, with 14 bases between. Germline CDR1 is LGHNA and CDR2 is YSLEER. CDR3 in DNA: TGCGCCAGCAGCTATTCTCCAGAGGGCTATGGCTACACCTTC. Amino acid sequence: CASSYSPEGYGYTF.

The CDR3 sequence: CASSPAGISQPQHF. The DNA for the CDR3 is TGTGCCAGCAGCCCAGCGGGGATCTCGCAGCCCCAGCATTTT. This chain joins TRBV9 and TRBJ1-5; the D is unclear. The CDR3 is 14 amino acids. CDR1 is SGDLS, CDR2 YYNGEE, per germline. The V gene lost 4 bases and the J gene lost 7 bases, with 15 bases spanning the gap.

This clonotype occurred a few times. This sequence joins TRBV12-3 or TRBV12-4 and TRBJ2-3, with 7 bases fitting TRBD2. The ends lost 11 bases at V and 1 base at J; junction bases unmatched: 3. The CDR3 is 12 amino acids. The CDR3 loop reads CALGRGTDTQYF. Written as DNA, the CDR3 is TGTGCCTTGGGGAGGGGCACAGATACGCAGTATTTT.

The chain joins TRBV6-2 or TRBV6-3 to TRBJ2-5; 7 positions agree with TRBD1. The CDR3 runs to 13 residues. The germline CDR1 and CDR2 sequences are MNHEY and SVGEGT. With 6 bases clipped from V and 5 bases from J, the junction kept 6 bases outside the gene matches. The CDR3 nucleotides read TGTGCCAGCAGGACAGGGATGGGGGAGACCCAGTACTTC. This translates into CASRTGMGETQYF.

This clonotype was counted ten times or more. This sequence joins TRBV12-3 or TRBV12-4 and TRBJ2-5, with no clear D. The CDR3 is 12 amino acids. V was cut by 0 bases and J by 5 bases, with 4 bases left in between. The CDR3: CASSLALETQYF. As DNA, the CDR3 is TGTGCCAGCAGTTTAGCACTGGAGACCCAGTACTTC.

This clonotype was seen at least ten times. The chain has TRBV4-3 and TRBJ1-6; TRBD1 matches 9 bases. V lost 0 bases, J lost 6 bases, and 6 bases stayed unmatched. The CDR3 runs 17 residues. Germline assignment: CDR1 LGHNA and CDR2 YSLEER. CDR3 in DNA: TGCGCCAGCAGCCAAGATCGGGGACAGGGTAGTAATTCACCCCTCCACTTT. It yields the protein CASSQDRGQGSNSPLHF.

This clonotype was found a few times. This sequence joins TRBV13 and TRBJ1-1; D ambiguous. The V gene lost 5 bases and the J gene lost 1 base, with 8 bases spanning the gap. From germline, CDR1 is PRHDT and CDR2 FYEKMQ (reference sequence). This CDR3 has 13 residues. CDR3 residues: CASSPDWNTEAFF. DNA of the CDR3: TGTGCCAGCAGCCCGGATTGGAACACTGAAGCTTTCTTT.

V usage is TRBV5-6 and J usage is TRBJ1-2; no clear D gene. V was pared by 5 bases and J by 8 bases, with 22 bases between. Germline assignment: CDR1 SGHDT and CDR2 YYEEEE. The CDR3 contains 15 residues. DNA of the CDR3: TGTGCCAGCAGATGGGAAGGAAGACCATCTGAGGGCTACACCTTC. Residues: CASRWEGRPSEGYTF.

Here the CDR3 reads CASSLAVGGVETQYF. The DNA of the CDR3 is TGCGCCAGCAGCCTGGCTGTAGGGGGCGTAGAGACCCAGTACTTC. The chain couples TRBV5-1 to TRBJ2-5, with 7 bases fitting TRBD1. Losses at the gene ends were 4 bases for V and 4 bases for J; bases not matched to a gene: 10. CDR3 size: 15 residues. Germline CDR1 and CDR2: SGHRS and YFSETQ.

The J gene is TRBJ2-3, the V gene TRBV7-9; D is uncertain. CDR3 length: 13 residues. The germline CDR1 and CDR2 sequences are SEHNR and FQNEAQ (reference sequence). With 6 bases removed from V and 5 bases from J, the gap between germline ends came to 12 bases. In DNA form, the CDR3 reads TGTGCCAGCAGTACCACTGGTTTAGATACGCAGTATTTT. The encoded protein is CASSTTGLDTQYF.

The chain combines TRBV4-1 with TRBJ1-2; D possibly corresponds to TRBD1 (6 bases). The CDR3 has 14 residues. Per the germline V gene, CDR1 is MGHRA and CDR2 is YSYEKL. Trimming removed 4 bases from V and 5 bases from J, with 14 bases in between. Written as DNA, the CDR3 is TGCGCCAGCAGCCCAACGGACAGTAGGTATGGCTACACCTTC. This encodes CASSPTDSRYGYTF.

This clonotype was seen more than once but under ten times. V and J are TRBV5-6 and TRBJ2-1; maybe TRBD1 (5 bases). The CDR3 consists of 13 residues. Trimming stripped 0 bases from V and 8 bases from J, with 9 bases between. Germline CDR1 SGHDT, CDR2 YYEEEE. The CDR3 DNA reads TGTGCCAGCAGCTTGGAGCCAGGGCATGAGCAGTTCTTC. Its protein is CASSLEPGHEQFF.

Notes on this clonotype: Because the CDR3 is missing its conserved closing phenylalanine or tryptophan, this is likely a read error. Because the CDR3's place on the DNA is in doubt, the DNA is left out and the CDR3 is given as listed by TCRdb. V gene TRBV14 combines with J gene TRBJ2-7; the table's D call, TRBD1, was not checked against the DNA. The length of the CDR3 is 12 amino acids, counting both ends. Germline V gene lookup returns CDR1 SGHDN and CDR2 FVKESK. The CDR3 loop is CASSQGLSRQGG.

This clonotype was seen more than once but under ten times. This chain links TRBV4-2 with TRBJ2-3; TRBD1 agrees at 10 bases. V lost 1 base and J lost 6; bases outside the gene matches: 4. Germline V gives CDR1 LGHNA, CDR2 YNFKEQ. The CDR3 is 15 amino acids. The CDR3 loop reads CASSQGQGAGDTQYF. CDR3 bases: TGTGCCAGCAGCCAAGGACAGGGGGCTGGGGATACGCAGTATTTT.

The chain is built from TRBV14 and TRBJ2-5; D unresolved. The ends were cut back, 1 base at V and 0 bases at J, with 12 bases in the middle. The CDR3 loop spans 16 amino acids. Germline V lookup: CDR1 SGHDN, CDR2 FVKESK. CDR3 amino acids: CASSQVYSSYQETQYF. The CDR3 coding sequence is TGTGCCAGCAGCCAAGTTTACAGCTCGTACCAAGAGACCCAGTACTTC. Using reference TRBV14 and TRBJ2-5 for the parts outside the CDR3, the full variable domain is EAGVTQFPSHSVIEKGQTVTLRCDPISGHDNLYWYRRVMGKEIKFLLHFVKESKQDESGMPNNRFLAERTGGTYSTLKVQPAELEDSGVYFCASSQVYSSYQETQYFGPGTRLLVL.

This clonotype was recorded a few times. The rearrangement links TRBV10-3 to TRBJ2-5; 7 bases map to TRBD1. V lost 10 bases and J lost 5; bases outside the gene matches: 10. CDR1 is ENHRY, CDR2 SYGVKD, per germline. The CDR3 covers 13 residues. CDR3 in amino acids: CATAEGARETQYF. The CDR3 coding sequence is TGTGCCACAGCAGAGGGGGCCCGGGAGACCCAGTACTTC.

The gene calls are TRBV12-3 or TRBV12-4 and TRBJ2-5, with D possibly matching TRBD2 (6 bases). The CDR3 contains 13 residues. V was trimmed by 7 bases and J by 4 bases, leaving 13 bases between them. The CDR3 sequence: CASTGGIGETQYF. In DNA, the CDR3 is TGTGCCAGCACCGGCGGGATCGGAGAGACCCAGTACTTC.

The chain uses TRBV6-2 or TRBV6-3 and TRBJ1-5, with 10 bases matching TRBD1. Germline values: CDR1 MNHEY, CDR2 SVGEGT. CDR3 size: 17 residues. V shed 5 bases and J 2 bases; nucleotides not matched to a gene: 9. This chain's CDR3 is CASSPPDRGYGNQPQHF. DNA of the CDR3: TGTGCCAGCAGTCCCCCGGACAGGGGGTATGGCAATCAGCCCCAGCATTTT.

The chain couples TRBV4-2 to TRBJ1-2, with D maybe TRBD1 (6 bases). CDR1 and CDR2 from the germline V gene are LGHNA and YNFKEQ. This CDR3 contains 18 residues. The V and J ends lost 1 base and 4 bases respectively, with 22 bases between them. CDR3 sequence (DNA): TGTGCCAGCAGCCAAGTGGCCACCCGAGGGGGTCCCAGCTATGGCTACACCTTC. Translated: CASSQVATRGGPSYGYTF.

J is TRBJ2-3 and V is TRBV7-3, with D maybe TRBD2 (6 bases). CDR1 and CDR2 (germline): SGHTA, FQGTGA. V shed 2 bases and J shed 1 base, with 16 bases lying between them. This CDR3 is built from 17 residues. This CDR3 is CASSLGAGGYGTDTQYF. As DNA, the CDR3 is TGTGCCAGCAGCTTAGGGGCCGGGGGATACGGCACAGATACGCAGTATTTT.

With regard to this clonotype: The junction and the germline gene differ at one end; a read error may be behind it. Here the CDR3 reads CASIKEWATTGVLFF. The CDR3 nucleotides read TGTGCCAGCATAAAAGAGTGGGCGACCACCGGGGTGCTGTTTTTT. The chain employs TRBV2 and TRBJ2-2; maybe TRBD2 (5 bases). Germline V gene sequence: CDR1 SNHLY, CDR2 FYNNEI. The CDR3 loop spans 15 amino acids.

This clonotype occurred a few times. This rearrangement joins TRBV20-1 to TRBJ2-7; no clear D. There are 14 residues in the CDR3. The V gene's germline CDR1 is DFQATT and CDR2 SNEGSKA (reference sequence). The V gene lost 5 bases and the J gene lost 6 bases, with 20 bases spanning the gap. This CDR3 reads CSACKGGSLGEQYF. The CDR3 DNA sequence: TGCAGTGCTTGTAAGGGCGGATCCTTAGGCGAGCAGTACTTC.

The chain has TRBV20-1 and TRBJ2-7; D ambiguous. The CDR3 totals 15 residues. CDR1 and CDR2 (germline): DFQATT, SNEGSKA (reference sequence). The V gene lost 0 bases and the J gene lost 2 bases, with 14 bases spanning the gap. The CDR3 region is CSARDLQGPTYEQYF. In DNA, the CDR3 is TGCAGTGCTAGAGATCTTCAAGGACCTACCTACGAGCAGTACTTC.

The chain couples TRBV20-1 to TRBJ2-3; 8 bases fit TRBD2. The CDR3 consists of 15 residues. V lost 5 bases, J lost 0 bases, and 7 bases stayed unmatched. CDR1 and CDR2 (germline): DFQATT, SNEGSKA (reference sequence). The CDR3 DNA sequence: TGCAGTGCTCCCTTTAGCGGGGCTAGCACAGATACGCAGTATTTT. Translating it yields CSAPFSGASTDTQYF.